These T cell receptor beta chains were read from a single sample in a study of control samples from healthy donors and cancer patients. Libraries were prepared by immunoSEQ multiplex PCR; TCRdb keeps only in-frame clonotypes and omits some of them. The data show approximately 97,000 clones, with over 80% seen just once and roughly a fifth held by the top ten. The sequenced sample consisted of blood. The receptors were sampled from a man aged 25 to 45 in good health. Each CDR3 is given with its conserved first and last residue. The D gene is left open where the match is weak. A row's size may be missing; if present it is once, few, many or a size class.

D	size	length	V	J	CDR3	DNA
NA	NA	13	TRBV29-1	TRBJ2-3	CSEPLDLTDTQYF	TGCAGCGAGCCCCTGGACCTCACAGATACGCAGTATTTT
NA	NA	14	TRBV6-5	TRBJ1-2	CASRASGSAYGYTF	TGTGCCAGCAGAGCTTCAGGTTCCGCTTATGGCTACACCTTC
NA	few	13	TRBV12-3/TRBV12-4	TRBJ1-4	CASSYGQNEKLFF	TGTGCCAGCAGTTACGGACAGAATGAAAAACTGTTTTTT
NA	few	13	TRBV3-1/TRBV3-2	TRBJ1-3	CASSRQTGNTIYF	TGTGCCAGCAGTCGTCAAACTGGAAACACCATATATTTT
NA	NA	15	TRBV6-5	TRBJ1-1	CASSYAREVGTEAFF	TGTGCCAGCAGTTACGCCAGGGAAGTTGGGACTGAAGCTTTCTTT
NA	once	11	TRBV2	TRBJ1-6	CASSQGSPLHF	TGTGCCAGCAGTCAAGGATCTCCCCTCCACTTT
NA	NA	16	TRBV12-5	TRBJ2-6	CASGLSLTSGANVLTF	TGTGCTAGTGGTTTGTCGCTGACCTCTGGGGCCAACGTCCTGACTTTC
NA	NA	11	TRBV5-5	TRBJ2-7	CASSLGGEQYF	TGTGCCAGCAGCTTGGGGGGCGAGCAGTACTTC
NA	NA	11	TRBV6-6	TRBJ1-5	CASSQDQPQHF	TGTGCCAGCAGTCAGGATCAGCCCCAGCATTTT
NA	NA	13	TRBV30	TRBJ1-1	CAWSGHKNTEAFF	TGTGCCTGGAGTGGACACAAGAACACTGAAGCTTTCTTT
TRBD1	NA	14	TRBV13	TRBJ2-1	CASSYTGTDNEQFF	TGTGCCAGCAGTTATACCGGGACAGACAATGAGCAGTTCTTC
TRBD1	once	21	TRBV4-1	TRBJ2-7	CASSQDLSRRGLLLGSYEQYF	TGCGCCAGCAGCCAAGATTTGTCGCGCAGGGGGCTTCTCCTGGGGTCCTACGAGCAGTACTTC
TRBD2	NA	16	TRBV2	TRBJ2-2	CASSKEGTTNTGELFF	TGTGCCAGCAGTAAGGAGGGGACTACCAACACCGGGGAGCTGTTTTTT
NA	NA	13	TRBV2	TRBJ1-2	CASSGLEYYGYTF	TGTGCCAGCAGTGGATTGGAGTACTATGGCTACACCTTC
NA	once	15	TRBV7-2	TRBJ1-2	CASSLGGWGAEGYTF	TGTGCCAGCAGCTTAGGGGGGTGGGGAGCGGAAGGCTACACCTTC
NA	NA	13	TRBV5-4	TRBJ2-5	CASSGGAQETQYF	TGTGCCAGCAGCGGGGGGGCCCAAGAGACCCAGTACTTC
NA	NA	19	TRBV28	TRBJ2-3	CASSLLVQSLHTSTDTQYF	TGTGCCAGCAGTTTATTGGTGCAGTCCCTCCATACTAGCACAGATACGCAGTATTTT
NA	once	16	TRBV5-5	TRBJ1-4	CASSLILGESVEKLFF	TGTGCCAGCAGCTTAATTCTCGGGGAATCGGTCGAAAAACTGTTTTTT
NA	NA	15	TRBV28	TRBJ1-1	CASSGGDGLNTEAFF	TGTGCCAGCAGTGGGGGGGACGGATTGAACACTGAAGCTTTCTTT
NA	NA	18	TRBV19	TRBJ1-5	CASSIIRDKIYSNQPQHF	TGTGCCAGTAGTATTATAAGGGACAAAATCTATAGCAATCAGCCCCAGCATTTT
NA	NA	16	TRBV27	TRBJ1-2	CASSLSWGEINYGYTF	TGTGCCAGCAGTTTATCGTGGGGCGAGATTAACTATGGCTACACCTTC
TRBD1	few	15	TRBV6-6	TRBJ2-7	CASSYSLGTDYEQYF	TGTGCCAGCAGTTACTCACTCGGGACAGATTACGAGCAGTACTTC
NA	NA	13	TRBV28	TRBJ2-6	CASSLKGANVLTF	TGTGCCAGCAGTTTAAAAGGGGCCAACGTCCTGACTTTC
NA	NA	16	TRBV25-1	TRBJ1-6	CASSGGLGGFDSPLHF	TGTGCCAGCAGTGGGGGGCTGGGAGGGTTTGATTCACCCCTCCACTTT
NA	NA	12	TRBV28	TRBJ1-1	CASSRLTGEAFF	TGTGCCAGCAGTCGACTAACGGGTGAAGCTTTCTTT
NA	NA	15	TRBV5-1	TRBJ1-5	CASSLEGELNQPQHF	TGCGCCAGCAGCTTGGAGGGGGAGCTGAATCAGCCCCAGCATTTT
NA	NA	17	TRBV3-1/TRBV3-2	TRBJ1-1	CASSQGSGTQVYTEAFF	TGTGCCAGCAGCCAAGGTTCCGGGACCCAGGTTTACACTGAAGCTTTCTTT
TRBD2	NA	13	TRBV7-2	TRBJ2-5	CASSGGVGEAQYF	TGTGCCAGCAGCGGGGGGGTCGGTGAGGCCCAGTACTTC
NA	NA	17	TRBV9	TRBJ2-1	CASSVADEMSSYNEQFF	TGTGCCAGCAGCGTAGCGGATGAGATGAGCTCCTACAATGAGCAGTTCTTC